This TCR beta chain is from a study of response to subunit inactivated influenza vaccine. General study results and limits: Authors suggested that a seasonal influenza vaccination recruits few new T cells each time.

The CDR3 has 15 residues. From germline, CDR1 is SGHDT and CDR2 YYEEEE. V lost 4 bases to trimming and J lost 10 bases; unmatched junction nucleotides: 7. This clonotype was seen repeatedly, ten times or more. Its target is unknown. Using its own MiXCR run on the RT-PCR reads, TCRdb lists one record per CDR3 protein. The sample yields 650,000 to 800,000 distinct CDR3 sequences, more than 11% seen once. The sample consisted of PBMCs from blood, taken 14 to 15 days before vaccination. The chain is built from TRBV5-6 and TRBJ2-1; 14 nucleotides match TRBD2. The TCR was taken from a man between 50 and 59 years old who received an inactivated influenza vaccine. This CDR3 is CASSRLAGGPGEQFF. The CDR3 DNA reads as TGTGCCAGCAGCCGACTAGCGGGAGGGCCAGGGGAGCAGTTCTTC.